These 26 T cell receptor beta chains were sequenced from one sample in a study of monozygotic twins with inflammatory bowel disease. TCRdb re-analyzed the 5' RACE reads; it lists each CDR3 protein once, without DNA. The specimen's table records about 420,000 distinct CDR3 sequences. Sequences were obtained from blood. The receptors shown here come from a human donor with ulcerative colitis or Crohn's disease, or a healthy co-twin of an affected twin (not recorded which).

The chain uses TRBV20-1 and TRBJ2-5; the TRBD2 assignment by TCRdb is unverifiable without DNA. The CDR3 extends over 14 amino acids. CDR1 and CDR2 (germline): DFQATT, SNEGSKA (reference sequence). The CDR3 sequence: CSANSGGIPETQYF.

This chain uses TRBV5-1 with TRBJ2-2; TCRdb proposes TRBD1, but this gene call is untestable without DNA. Germline CDR1 SGHRS, CDR2 YFSETQ. The CDR3 runs to 15 residues. The chain's CDR3 is CASSFGDRSTGELFF.

The chain couples TRBV3-1 to TRBJ1-3. This CDR3 contains 15 residues. CDR1 LGHDT and CDR2 YNNKEL come from the germline V gene (reference sequence). This CDR3 reads CASSLAFGSGNTIYF.

The chain carries TRBV11-2 and TRBJ1-1; with no DNA, the TCRdb D assignment of TRBD1 cannot be verified. Germline values: CDR1 SGHAT, CDR2 FQNNGV. The CDR3 extends over 17 amino acids. Here the CDR3 reads CATVPGQGKILNTEAFF.

The genes are TRBV5-5 and TRBJ2-1; absent DNA, TCRdb's TRBD1 call cannot be checked. CDR3 size: 14 residues. Germline V gene sequence: CDR1 SGHKS, CDR2 YYEKEE (reference sequence). The CDR3 is CASSLATGNNEQFF.

The V call is TRBV28, the J call TRBJ1-2; TCRdb indicates TRBD1, and absent DNA this call remains unverified. Per germline, CDR1 MDHEN and CDR2 SYDVKM. The CDR3 is made up of 14 amino acids. CDR3 amino acids: CASSFGQGSYGYTF.

V usage is TRBV11-2 and J usage is TRBJ2-7; the TCRdb D gene call, TRBD2, has no DNA to confirm it. The germline gives CDR1 SGHAT, CDR2 FQNNGV. The CDR3 spans 16 residues. CDR3: CASSLSVASGTYEQYF.

This chain joins TRBV7-2 and TRBJ1-1. CDR1 is SGHTA, CDR2 FQGNSA, per germline. The CDR3 is 16 amino acids. The CDR3 loop reads CASSPRGSRMNTEAFF.

V and J are TRBV7-2 and TRBJ1-4. The CDR3 length is 13 residues. Germline V gene data show CDR1 as SGHTA and CDR2 as FQGNSA. Here the CDR3 reads CASSYKHNEKLFF.

The rearrangement links TRBV7-9 to TRBJ1-1. Germline V gives CDR1 SEHNR, CDR2 FQNEAQ (reference sequence). The CDR3 is 12 amino acids. The CDR3 sequence is CASSRDLSQAFF.

The genes are TRBV5-4 and TRBJ1-1; lacking DNA, the TRBD1 call made by TCRdb goes unchecked. Germline CDR1 SGHNT, CDR2 YYREEE (reference sequence). The CDR3 contains 16 residues. The CDR3 loop is CASSLNPRGRTTEAFF.

The rearrangement uses TRBV10-3 and TRBJ1-1; TCRdb reports TRBD1, a call that lacks DNA to check it against. The CDR3 contains 13 residues. CDR1 is ENHRY and CDR2 is SYGVKD in the germline V gene. The CDR3 protein is CAISERRDDEAFF.

This rearrangement joins TRBV29-1 to TRBJ2-1; TCRdb's D gene call, TRBD2, goes unchecked for lack of DNA. This CDR3 contains 14 residues. Germline CDR1 is SQVTM and CDR2 is ANQGSEA. CDR3 protein: CSVKRASGRNEQFF.

This rearrangement joins TRBV4-1 to TRBJ2-7; TCRdb designates TRBD1, a call that cannot be tested without DNA. The CDR3 is 16 residues long. The V gene's germline CDR1 is MGHRA and CDR2 YSYEKL. The CDR3 sequence is CASSQEPGQGAWEQYF.

V is TRBV2 and J is TRBJ2-3; TCRdb names TRBD2, which stays unverified in the absence of DNA. From germline, CDR1 is SNHLY and CDR2 FYNNEI. The CDR3 length is 16 residues. The CDR3 reads CASRNPGLDSTDTQYF.

V gene TRBV7-9 combines with J gene TRBJ2-1. Germline V gene sequence: CDR1 SEHNR, CDR2 FQNEAQ (reference sequence). The CDR3 has 14 amino acids. CDR3 region: CASSLEPAVNEQFF.

V and J are TRBV28 and TRBJ2-1; TCRdb proposes TRBD2, but this gene call is untestable without DNA. Germline V gene lookup returns CDR1 MDHEN and CDR2 SYDVKM. The CDR3 is 16 residues long. CDR3 protein: CASGVHGASGNNEQFF. Variable domain in full (rest from reference TRBV28 and TRBJ2-1): DVKVTQSSRYLVKRTGEKVFLECVQDMDHENMFWYRQDPGLGLRLIYFSYDVKMKEKGDIPEGYSVSREKKERFSLILESASTNQTSMYLCASGVHGASGNNEQFFGPGTRLTVL.

The chain links TRBV11-1 to TRBJ2-3; the TCRdb call, TRBD2, lacks DNA for checking. From germline, CDR1 is SGHAT and CDR2 FQDESV (reference sequence). CDR3 length: 18 amino acids. This CDR3 is CASSLDREGRIVPDTQYF.

The rearrangement links TRBV7-9 to TRBJ2-7; TCRdb's D call, TRBD1, is unchecked because there is no DNA. CDR3 length: 14 residues. The germline V gene encodes CDR1 SEHNR and CDR2 FQNEAQ (reference sequence). Here the CDR3 reads CASSSTGQAYEQYF.

The chain uses TRBV30 and TRBJ2-2; TCRdb reports TRBD1, a call that lacks DNA to check it against. Germline lookup yields CDR1 GTSNPN and CDR2 SVGIG (reference sequence). The CDR3 is 15 residues long. Here the CDR3 reads CAWISGTGITGELFF.

The V and J genes are TRBV27 and TRBJ1-6; TCRdb designates TRBD1, a call that cannot be tested without DNA. Looked up from germline, CDR1 is MNHEY and CDR2 is SMNVEV (reference sequence). The CDR3 spans 18 residues. CDR3 amino acids: CASSLVWDRGPSDSPLHF.

CDR3 sequence: CSAKSGLEAFF. This sequence joins TRBV20-1 and TRBJ1-1. The V gene's germline CDR1 is DFQATT and CDR2 SNEGSKA (reference sequence). The CDR3 loop spans 11 amino acids.

The V gene is TRBV18, the J gene TRBJ2-1. This CDR3 contains 17 residues. CDR1 KGHSH and CDR2 LQKENI come from the germline V gene. CDR3 sequence: CASSRLEQGISYNEQFF.

This chain joins TRBV5-5 and TRBJ1-4. The CDR3 has 15 amino acids. Germline V CDR1 and CDR2: SGHKS, YYEKEE (reference sequence). CDR3: CASSASTDGNEKLFF. The variable domain in full, with the rest retrieved from reference TRBV5-5 and TRBJ1-4, is DAGVTQSPTHLIKTRGQQVTLRCSPISGHKSVSWYQQVLGQGPQFIFQYYEKEERGRGNFPDRFSARQFPNYSSELNVNALLLGDSALYLCASSASTDGNEKLFFGSGTQLSVL.

V gene TRBV3-1 combines with J gene TRBJ1-1. This CDR3 has 14 amino acids. CDR1 and CDR2 (germline): LGHDT, YNNKEL (reference sequence). CDR3 amino acids: CASSLPAENTEAFF.

The J gene is TRBJ1-2, the V gene TRBV5-1; TCRdb's assignment of TRBD1 cannot be checked, as there is no DNA. The length of the CDR3 is 12 residues. Germline CDR1 reads SGHRS; CDR2 reads YFSETQ. Here the CDR3 reads CASHSGATGYTF.